The T cell receptor beta chain under discussion was sequenced for a study of tumor-infiltrating lymphocytes in primary liver carcinoma. Study background: Sample counts of productive TCRbeta reads spanned roughly 3.5 to 7.5 million; these counts were similar across tissue types. Study outcomes and limitations: Merely about 8-24% of top clones occurred in all five tumor regions.

Priming with a constant-region primer yielded TCR beta cDNA from approximately 500 ng total RNA. Modified slightly, ARM-PCR produced TCR beta libraries over three nested multiplex PCR rounds. PCR rounds one and two used TRBV1-TRBV30 forward primers with a C-beta reverse primer for around 11 cycles each. Each CDR3 protein gets one entry after TCRdb re-called the multiplex PCR reads with MiXCR. The table records approximately 190,000 distinct CDR3 sequences, about 82% of them present only once. The table lists this clonotype with a count of one. The antigen remains undetermined. One junction end does not reproduce the germline sequence, and a read error may be involved. The roughly 19-33 mg bulk tissue piece was not sorted before simultaneous RNA and DNA extraction. Patients were chronically HBV-infected and treatment-naive. The germline gives CDR1 MNHNY, CDR2 SVGAGI (reference sequence). The CDR3 contains 15 residues.

V gene TRBV6-6 combines with J gene TRBJ1-5; 9 bases match TRBD1. This TCR was recovered from a man in his forties with primary liver carcinoma and hepatitis B virus infection. Sequencing used tumor tissue from primary liver carcinoma. The CDR3 spells CASSLIPTGGQPQHF. The CDR3 DNA follows: TGTGCCAGCAGTCTAATTCCGACAGGGGGACAGCCCCAACATTTT.